The 8 T cell receptor beta chains below all came from one sample that was sequenced in a study of T cell responses to AZD1222 COVID-19 vaccine. Produced via immunoSEQ multiplex PCR; TCRdb's table is partial and in-frame only. The sample yields 90,000 to 120,000 clones, around nine tenths seen once. Sequences were derived from peripheral blood, sampled 28 days after the second AZD1222 dose. The source is an adult who received the AZD1222 COVID-19 vaccine.

The rearrangement uses TRBV5-1 and TRBJ2-3; the match to TRBD2 covers 9 bases. The V segment lost 4 bases and the J segment 4 bases; nucleotides outside the gene matches: 10. CDR3 length: 16 residues. The germline V gene encodes CDR1 SGHRS and CDR2 YFSETQ. The CDR3 is CASSLGAAGGSDTQYF. In nucleotides, the CDR3 is TGCGCCAGCAGCCTCGGGGCAGCGGGAGGCTCAGATACGCAGTATTTT.

CDR3 residues: CAWSRPVSYEQYF. The DNA for the CDR3 is TGTGCCTGGAGTCGCCCAGTCTCCTACGAGCAGTACTTC. V and J are TRBV30 and TRBJ2-7; D not resolved. This CDR3 has 13 amino acids. V lost 2 bases, J lost 0 bases, and 8 bases lay in between. Germline V gene sequence: CDR1 GTSNPN, CDR2 SVGIG (reference sequence).

Many counts were recorded for this clone. The J gene is TRBJ2-1, the V gene TRBV19; D is perhaps TRBD2 (5 bases). CDR3 length: 15 residues. Germline values: CDR1 LNHDA, CDR2 SQIVND (reference sequence). The V and J ends lost 2 bases and 2 bases respectively, with 10 bases between them. CDR3 sequence: CASSISGDPYNEQFF. CDR3 bases: TGTGCCAGTAGTATAAGCGGAGATCCCTACAATGAGCAGTTCTTC.

The chain combines TRBV5-1 with TRBJ2-3; TRBD2 is a possible D gene (6 bases). Trimming pared 2 bases from V and 4 bases from J, leaving 14 bases between. Germline CDR1 and CDR2: SGHRS and YFSETQ. The CDR3 length is 15 residues. CDR3 sequence reads: CASSLDSAGPDTQYF. In DNA, the CDR3 is TGCGCCAGCAGCTTAGATTCGGCGGGACCAGATACGCAGTATTTT. The full variable domain, completed using reference TRBV5-1 and TRBJ2-3, is KAGVTQTPRYLIKTRGQQVTLSCSPISGHRSVSWYQQTPGQGLQFLFEYFSETQRNKGNFPGRFSGRQFSNSRSEMNVSTLELGDSALYLCASSLDSAGPDTQYFGPGTRLTVL.

The chain carries TRBV6-6 and TRBJ1-4; D is uncertain. CDR3 size: 12 residues. Germline V lookup: CDR1 MNHNY, CDR2 SVGAGI (reference sequence). V lost 0 bases, J lost 14 bases, and 10 bases lay in between. The CDR3, as DNA: TGTGCCAGCAGTTACTCGACCGGTCGGCTGTTTTTT. Its protein is CASSYSTGRLFF.

This clone was detected only a few times. The chain links TRBV7-9 to TRBJ1-5; D is unclear. The CDR3 consists of 14 residues. V lost 4 bases and J 1 base, leaving 8 bases between the germline ends. Germline V gene sequence: CDR1 SEHNR, CDR2 FQNEAQ (reference sequence). The CDR3, as DNA: TGTGCCAGCAGCTCGGACCGGAGCAATCAGCCCCAGCATTTT. It translates to CASSSDRSNQPQHF.

The CDR3 sequence: CASSAAITGELFF. CDR3 sequence (DNA): TGTGCCAGTAGTGCCGCCATCACCGGGGAGCTGTTTTTT. The chain combines TRBV19 with TRBJ2-2; D unresolved. V was pared by 5 bases and J by 4 bases, with 8 bases between. The CDR3 loop spans 13 amino acids. Germline CDR1 is LNHDA and CDR2 is SQIVND (reference sequence).

Comment on this clone: The identical CDR3 is also encoded by other nucleotide sequences in the sample. The chain carries TRBV10-2 and TRBJ1-5; 9 nucleotides line up with TRBD1. Trimming removed 3 bases from V and 4 bases from J; junction bases left unmatched: 1. The CDR3 is 14 amino acids. CDR1 is WSHSY, CDR2 SAAADI, per germline. The CDR3 loop reads CASSDGTGNQPQHF. CDR3 in DNA: TGCGCCAGCAGTGATGGGACAGGGAATCAGCCCCAGCATTTT.